These T cell receptor beta chains were read from a single sample in a study of blood T cells in healthy people across ages. In TCRdb, the 5' RACE reads were re-called with MiXCR into one record per CDR3 protein. The repertoire includes 800,000 to 950,000 distinct CDR3 sequences, 35% to 40% of them detected once, and 10% to 15% sits in the top ten. The sequencing sample was made of blood. The receptors were sampled from a man between 18 and 35 years old in good health. The CDR3 runs from the conserved cysteine through the conserved F or W. The D gene is left open where the match is weak. A clone size is listed for some rows: how often the clone was seen (once, few, many), or a class if it is expanded.

cdr3_nt: TGTGCCAGCAGTTTTGCGGGGGGAGATGAGAGGAGCTACACCTTC
cdr3_aa: CASSFAGGDERSYTF
v_call: TRBV28
clone_size: .
j_call: TRBJ1-2
d_call: .

cdr3_nt: TGTGCCAGCAGCCGCAGCGGGACAGGGCCCTCTGGGGCCAACGTCCTGACTTTC
cdr3_aa: CASSRSGTGPSGANVLTF
v_call: TRBV7-9
clone_size: .
j_call: TRBJ2-6
d_call: TRBD1

cdr3_nt: TGCGCCAGCAGCCAAGAGGGCGGGGCCAACCTACTATCTGGGGCCAACGTCCTGACTTTC
cdr3_aa: CASSQEGGANLLSGANVLTF
v_call: TRBV4-3
clone_size: .
j_call: TRBJ2-6
d_call: .

cdr3_nt: TGTGCCAGCAGTCCCTTACTAGGAAAGGTCACAGATACGCAGTATTTT
cdr3_aa: CASSPLLGKVTDTQYF
v_call: TRBV6-6
clone_size: .
j_call: TRBJ2-3
d_call: .

cdr3_nt: TGCGCCAGCAGCCAAGTAGATCGGGTATTAAGGGATGGGAACACTGAAGCTTTCTTT
cdr3_aa: CASSQVDRVLRDGNTEAFF
v_call: TRBV4-1
clone_size: .
j_call: TRBJ1-1
d_call: .

cdr3_nt: TGTGCCAGCAGTTTAGGCCGGGGTGAGCAAGAGACCCAGTACTTC
cdr3_aa: CASSLGRGEQETQYF
v_call: TRBV12-3/TRBV12-4
clone_size: .
j_call: TRBJ2-5
d_call: .

cdr3_nt: TGTGCCAGCAGCTCAAATGTAAACACTGAAGCTTTCTTT
cdr3_aa: CASSSNVNTEAFF
v_call: TRBV7-2
clone_size: few
j_call: TRBJ1-1
d_call: .

cdr3_nt: TGTGCCAGCAGCCAAGCCATGATTGGGACCCAGTACTTC
cdr3_aa: CASSQAMIGTQYF
v_call: TRBV14
clone_size: many
j_call: TRBJ2-5
d_call: .

cdr3_nt: TGCAGTGCTAATCAGGGAAATAGCAATCAGCCCCAGCATTTT
cdr3_aa: CSANQGNSNQPQHF
v_call: TRBV20-1
clone_size: .
j_call: TRBJ1-5
d_call: .

cdr3_nt: TGTGCCAGCAGTTTGGGGACGTTCTCTGGAAACACCATATATTTT
cdr3_aa: CASSLGTFSGNTIYF
v_call: TRBV3-1
clone_size: few
j_call: TRBJ1-3
d_call: .

cdr3_nt: TGCAGTGCTAGAGATAGCGGGGGAGCCTACAATGAGCAGTACTTC
cdr3_aa: CSARDSGGAYNEQYF
v_call: TRBV20-1
clone_size: few
j_call: TRBJ2-7
d_call: TRBD2

cdr3_nt: TGTGCCAGCAGTTACTCGACAGCGCTGGTTTACGAGCAGTACTTC
cdr3_aa: CASSYSTALVYEQYF
v_call: TRBV6-5
clone_size: .
j_call: TRBJ2-7
d_call: .

cdr3_nt: TGCAGTGGGGATGGACAGGGGGCATTCGAGCAGTACTTC
cdr3_aa: CSGDGQGAFEQYF
v_call: TRBV20-1
clone_size: .
j_call: TRBJ2-7
d_call: TRBD1

cdr3_nt: TGCAGTGCTCCCACCCGGGTCAGCAACTATGGCTACACCTTC
cdr3_aa: CSAPTRVSNYGYTF
v_call: TRBV20-1
clone_size: many
j_call: TRBJ1-2
d_call: .

cdr3_nt: TGCGCCAGCAGCCGGAACCCGACAGGGACGGCCTACAATGAGCAGTACTTC
cdr3_aa: CASSRNPTGTAYNEQYF
v_call: TRBV5-1
clone_size: .
j_call: TRBJ2-4
d_call: TRBD1

cdr3_nt: TGCAGTGCACCGACCGGCAACAGAGGTGGCTACACCTTC
cdr3_aa: CSAPTGNRGGYTF
v_call: TRBV20-1
clone_size: .
j_call: TRBJ1-2
d_call: .

cdr3_nt: .
cdr3_aa: CACSFGSGARIQETQYF
v_call: TRBV12-3/TRBV12-4
clone_size: .
j_call: TRBJ2-5
d_call: .

cdr3_nt: TGCAGTCCCAGGAAGGGCAACACTGAAGCTTTCTTT
cdr3_aa: CSPRKGNTEAFF
v_call: TRBV20-1
clone_size: few
j_call: TRBJ1-1
d_call: .

cdr3_nt: TGCGCCAGCAGCCTCTACGTCGGGGCATCCTACGAGCAGTACTTC
cdr3_aa: CASSLYVGASYEQYF
v_call: TRBV4-3
clone_size: .
j_call: TRBJ2-7
d_call: .

cdr3_nt: TGTGCCAGCAGCTCGGGACCGGAAATCGGTTACGAGCAGTACTTC
cdr3_aa: CASSSGPEIGYEQYF
v_call: TRBV7-2
clone_size: many
j_call: TRBJ2-7
d_call: .

cdr3_nt: TGTGCCAGCAGCGTAGGTACGGGCGACGGCACAGATACGCAGTATTTT
cdr3_aa: CASSVGTGDGTDTQYF
v_call: TRBV9
clone_size: few
j_call: TRBJ2-3
d_call: .

cdr3_nt: TGTGCCAGCAGTATTGACTCCTGCGAGCAGTACTTC
cdr3_aa: CASSIDSCEQYF
v_call: TRBV12-3/TRBV12-4
clone_size: .
j_call: TRBJ2-7
d_call: .

cdr3_nt: TGTGCCAGCAGCCAAGACCCCGGGACAGAAAATGAAAAACTGTTTTTT
cdr3_aa: CASSQDPGTENEKLFF
v_call: TRBV4-2
clone_size: .
j_call: TRBJ1-4
d_call: TRBD1

cdr3_nt: TGCAGTGCTGGACAGGGGGCCTCCTACGAGCAGTACTTC
cdr3_aa: CSAGQGASYEQYF
v_call: TRBV20-1
clone_size: many
j_call: TRBJ2-7
d_call: TRBD1

cdr3_nt: TGTGCCAGCAGAGCCCCCGGCTCCGGTACGCAGTATTTT
cdr3_aa: CASRAPGSGTQYF
v_call: TRBV12-3/TRBV12-4
clone_size: .
j_call: TRBJ2-3
d_call: .

cdr3_nt: TGTGCCAGCAGCCAAGATATCCCAGGGTTCGATGGCTACACCTTC
cdr3_aa: CASSQDIPGFDGYTF
v_call: TRBV3-1
clone_size: few
j_call: TRBJ1-2
d_call: .

cdr3_nt: TGTGCCAGCAGCTCCAGCCGGACCAACCGTGGGGGGCACATTCAGTACTTC
cdr3_aa: CASSSSRTNRGGHIQYF
v_call: TRBV7-3
clone_size: .
j_call: TRBJ2-4
d_call: .

cdr3_nt: TGTGCCAGCAGCTTAGGGACTAGCGAATATGCGCAGTATTTT
cdr3_aa: CASSLGTSEYAQYF
v_call: TRBV7-2
clone_size: .
j_call: TRBJ2-3
d_call: TRBD2

cdr3_nt: TGTACCAGCAGCCGCGGGGGCCTGTACCAAGAGACCCAGTACTTC
cdr3_aa: CTSSRGGLYQETQYF
v_call: TRBV14
clone_size: .
j_call: TRBJ2-5
d_call: .

cdr3_nt: TGTGCCAGCAGCCGTACAGGGGGTCAGAACAATGAGCAGTACTTC
cdr3_aa: CASSRTGGQNNEQYF
v_call: TRBV7-2
clone_size: once
j_call: TRBJ2-4
d_call: TRBD1

cdr3_nt: TGCAGCGTTGTTAGTAGCGGGGTCCACAATGAGCAGTACTTC
cdr3_aa: CSVVSSGVHNEQYF
v_call: TRBV29-1
clone_size: few
j_call: TRBJ2-7
d_call: TRBD2

cdr3_nt: TGCGCCAGCAGCCAAGGATACCAGGGGGCTGATAATTCACCCCTCCACTTT
cdr3_aa: CASSQGYQGADNSPLHF
v_call: TRBV4-3
clone_size: .
j_call: TRBJ1-6
d_call: TRBD1

cdr3_nt: TGTGCCACCAGTGATCCGGGACAGGGGCATAATGAAAAACTGTTTTTT
cdr3_aa: CATSDPGQGHNEKLFF
v_call: TRBV24-1
clone_size: few
j_call: TRBJ1-4
d_call: TRBD1

cdr3_nt: TGTGCCAGCAGCGTTGGGGCGGGGTACAATGAGCAGTTCTTC
cdr3_aa: CASSVGAGYNEQFF
v_call: TRBV7-9
clone_size: .
j_call: TRBJ2-1
d_call: .

cdr3_nt: TGTGCCAGCAGCCAGGCCCGGGGCTACACCTTC
cdr3_aa: CASSQARGYTF
v_call: TRBV6-2/TRBV6-3
clone_size: many
j_call: TRBJ1-2
d_call: .

cdr3_nt: TGTGCCAGCAGCGTATCTATAGCCGGGACGTTCACCGGGGAGCTGTTTTTT
cdr3_aa: CASSVSIAGTFTGELFF
v_call: TRBV9
clone_size: once
j_call: TRBJ2-2
d_call: .

cdr3_nt: TGCGCCAGCAGCTTGGATCCGGGGCGAGGAGCTGAAGCTTTCTTT
cdr3_aa: CASSLDPGRGAEAFF
v_call: TRBV5-1
clone_size: .
j_call: TRBJ1-1
d_call: .

cdr3_nt: TGTGCCAGCAGCTCCTTACGGGGGCCTAAGGGGGAGCAGTACTTC
cdr3_aa: CASSSLRGPKGEQYF
v_call: TRBV11-2
clone_size: .
j_call: TRBJ2-5
d_call: .

cdr3_nt: TGCAGTGCTAGTCAGTCGGACAGTGAAGCTTTCTTT
cdr3_aa: CSASQSDSEAFF
v_call: TRBV20-1
clone_size: .
j_call: TRBJ1-1
d_call: .

cdr3_nt: TGTGCCAGCACCGCCGGGGACAGGGGGCTTAGACCGGCTAATGAAAAACTGTTTTTT
cdr3_aa: CASTAGDRGLRPANEKLFF
v_call: TRBV9
clone_size: few
j_call: TRBJ1-4
d_call: TRBD1

cdr3_nt: TGTGCCAGCAGTTTATTTCAAGGGGACTATGGCTACACCTTC
cdr3_aa: CASSLFQGDYGYTF
v_call: TRBV12-3/TRBV12-4
clone_size: few
j_call: TRBJ1-2
d_call: .

cdr3_nt: TGCGCCAGCAGCCAAGATGGGATAGGGGCAGGGAACACTGAAGCTTTCTTT
cdr3_aa: CASSQDGIGAGNTEAFF
v_call: TRBV4-3
clone_size: .
j_call: TRBJ1-1
d_call: .

cdr3_nt: TGTGCCAGCAGTAGCCCTGGGGGGCCTGAAGCTTTCTTT
cdr3_aa: CASSSPGGPEAFF
v_call: TRBV2
clone_size: .
j_call: TRBJ1-1
d_call: .

cdr3_nt: TGCAGCGTTGGGACGCCGAGCACAGATACGCAGTATTTT
cdr3_aa: CSVGTPSTDTQYF
v_call: TRBV20-1
clone_size: .
j_call: TRBJ2-3
d_call: .

cdr3_nt: TGTGCCAGCAGCCAAGAGGCGGACGGAGCGAACACCGGGGAGCTGTTTTTT
cdr3_aa: CASSQEADGANTGELFF
v_call: TRBV4-2
clone_size: few
j_call: TRBJ2-2
d_call: .

cdr3_nt: TGTGCCAGCAGTTCACAGGGGGGAGGGGGCTACACCTTC
cdr3_aa: CASSSQGGGGYTF
v_call: TRBV12-3/TRBV12-4
clone_size: .
j_call: TRBJ1-2
d_call: TRBD1

cdr3_nt: TGTGCCAGCAGCCGAGGGACAGGGAGTTACAATGAGCAGTACTTC
cdr3_aa: CASSRGTGSYNEQYF
v_call: TRBV7-2
clone_size: .
j_call: TRBJ2-7
d_call: TRBD1

cdr3_nt: TGCAGTGCTAGAGATTCGGGGGTGGCCCAATATGGCTACACCTTC
cdr3_aa: CSARDSGVAQYGYTF
v_call: TRBV20-1
clone_size: .
j_call: TRBJ1-2
d_call: .

cdr3_nt: TGTGCCAGCAGCAACGGACGGATTTACGAGCAGTACTTC
cdr3_aa: CASSNGRIYEQYF
v_call: TRBV7-9
clone_size: many
j_call: TRBJ2-7
d_call: .

cdr3_nt: TGTGCCAGCAGTTTTCGGGGAGCCTCCTATAATTCACCCCTCCACTTT
cdr3_aa: CASSFRGASYNSPLHF
v_call: TRBV6-2/TRBV6-3
clone_size: .
j_call: TRBJ1-6
d_call: .

cdr3_nt: TGTGCCAGCAGCCAAGGTCCTAGCGGGGAGACCCAGTACTTC
cdr3_aa: CASSQGPSGETQYF
v_call: TRBV3-1
clone_size: few
j_call: TRBJ2-5
d_call: TRBD2

cdr3_nt: TGCAGTGCTACGGACAGGGGAGATGAGGAGCTGTTTTTT
cdr3_aa: CSATDRGDEELFF
v_call: TRBV20-1
clone_size: .
j_call: TRBJ2-2
d_call: TRBD1

cdr3_nt: TGTGCCAGCAGCCAAGACCTGGGACTAGCGGGAGAACAGTACTTC
cdr3_aa: CASSQDLGLAGEQYF
v_call: TRBV4-2
clone_size: .
j_call: TRBJ2-7
d_call: TRBD2

cdr3_nt: TGTGCCAGCAGTGAAGGTCCCTGGAGGCGGTCAGAGCAGTTCTTC
cdr3_aa: CASSEGPWRRSEQFF
v_call: TRBV2
clone_size: few
j_call: TRBJ2-1
d_call: .

cdr3_nt: TGTGCCAGTAGTACCCCCAATCGCGGACAACTCCGGGCGGGCTACACCTTC
cdr3_aa: CASSTPNRGQLRAGYTF
v_call: TRBV19
clone_size: .
j_call: TRBJ1-2
d_call: .

cdr3_nt: TGTGCCAGCAGTCGACAGGGGGTTGTCGATACTCAGTATTTT
cdr3_aa: CASSRQGVVDTQYF
v_call: TRBV12-3/TRBV12-4
clone_size: .
j_call: TRBJ2-3
d_call: TRBD1

cdr3_nt: TGTGCCAGCAGCTTAAGGGGCACCGGCGCCCGCTACAATGAGCAGTTCTTC
cdr3_aa: CASSLRGTGARYNEQFF
v_call: TRBV7-3
clone_size: .
j_call: TRBJ2-1
d_call: .

cdr3_nt: TGTGCCAGCAGTCCGACCGGGACAGAAAATAATTCACCCCTCCACTTT
cdr3_aa: CASSPTGTENNSPLHF
v_call: TRBV6-5
clone_size: .
j_call: TRBJ1-6
d_call: TRBD1

cdr3_nt: TGTGCCATCAGTGAGTCGAACAGGAGCCCACAAGAGACCCAGTACTTC
cdr3_aa: CAISESNRSPQETQYF
v_call: TRBV10-3
clone_size: .
j_call: TRBJ2-5
d_call: .

cdr3_nt: TGCAGCGTGCAACAGAAGCTGAACACTGAAGCTTTCTTT
cdr3_aa: CSVQQKLNTEAFF
v_call: TRBV29-1
clone_size: few
j_call: TRBJ1-1
d_call: .